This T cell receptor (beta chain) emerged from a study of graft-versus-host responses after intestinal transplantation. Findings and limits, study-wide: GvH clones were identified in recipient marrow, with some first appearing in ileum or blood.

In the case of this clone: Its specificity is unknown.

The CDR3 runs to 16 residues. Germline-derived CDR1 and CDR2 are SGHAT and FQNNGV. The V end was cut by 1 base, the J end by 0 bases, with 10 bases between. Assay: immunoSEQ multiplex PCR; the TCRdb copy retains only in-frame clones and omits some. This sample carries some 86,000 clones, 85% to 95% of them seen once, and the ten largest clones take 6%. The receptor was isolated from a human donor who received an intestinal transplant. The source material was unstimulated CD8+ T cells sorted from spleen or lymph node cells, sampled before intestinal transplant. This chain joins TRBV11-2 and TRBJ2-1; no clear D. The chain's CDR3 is CASSLGTSSSYNEQFF. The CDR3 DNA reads TGTGCCAGCAGCTTAGGGACCTCGAGCTCCTACAATGAGCAGTTCTTC.